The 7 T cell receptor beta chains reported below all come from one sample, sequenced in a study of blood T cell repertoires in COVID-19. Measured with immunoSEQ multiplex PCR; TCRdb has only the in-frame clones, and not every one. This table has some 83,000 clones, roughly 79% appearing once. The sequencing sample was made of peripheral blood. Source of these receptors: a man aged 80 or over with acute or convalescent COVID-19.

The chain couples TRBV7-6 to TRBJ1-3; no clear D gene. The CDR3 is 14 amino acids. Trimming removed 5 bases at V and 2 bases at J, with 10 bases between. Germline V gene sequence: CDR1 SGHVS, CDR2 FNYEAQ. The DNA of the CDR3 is TGTGCCAGCAGCCCTCGACAACCTGGAAACACCATATATTTT. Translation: CASSPRQPGNTIYF. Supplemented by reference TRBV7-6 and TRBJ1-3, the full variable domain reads GAGVSQSPRYKVTKRGQDVALRCDPISGHVSLYWYRQALGQGPEFLTYFNYEAQQDKSGLPNDRFSAERPEGSISTLTIQRTEQRDSAMYRCASSPRQPGNTIYFGEGSWLTVV.

CDR3 region: CASSPAVGRDEQFF. CDR3 coding DNA: TGTGCCAGCTCACCTGCGGTAGGGAGGGATGAGCAGTTCTTC. The V and J genes are TRBV18 and TRBJ2-1; TRBD2 aligns across 7 bases. V lost 3 bases and J lost 8; bases outside the gene matches: 7. Looked up from germline, CDR1 is KGHSH and CDR2 is LQKENI. The CDR3 is 14 residues long. The entire variable domain, with the rest obtained from reference TRBV18 and TRBJ2-1, is as follows: NAGVMQNPRHLVRRRGQEARLRCSPMKGHSHVYWYRQLPEEGLKFMVYLQKENIIDESGMPKERFSAEFPKEGPSILRIQQVVRGDSAAYFCASSPAVGRDEQFFGPGTRLTVL.

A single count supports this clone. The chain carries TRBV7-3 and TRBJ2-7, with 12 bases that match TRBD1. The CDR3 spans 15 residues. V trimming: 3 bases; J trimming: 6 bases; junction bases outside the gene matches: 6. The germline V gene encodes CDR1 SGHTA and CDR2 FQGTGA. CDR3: CASSLAPGQGAEQYF. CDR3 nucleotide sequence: TGTGCCAGCAGCTTGGCTCCGGGACAGGGGGCCGAGCAGTACTTC.

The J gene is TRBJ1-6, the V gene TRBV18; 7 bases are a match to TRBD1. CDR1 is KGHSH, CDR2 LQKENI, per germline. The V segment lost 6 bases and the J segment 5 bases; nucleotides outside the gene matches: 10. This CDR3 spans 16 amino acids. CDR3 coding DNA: TGTGCCAGCTCGCTTACAGGGGCCAGGGATAATTCACCCCTCCACTTT. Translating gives CASSLTGARDNSPLHF.

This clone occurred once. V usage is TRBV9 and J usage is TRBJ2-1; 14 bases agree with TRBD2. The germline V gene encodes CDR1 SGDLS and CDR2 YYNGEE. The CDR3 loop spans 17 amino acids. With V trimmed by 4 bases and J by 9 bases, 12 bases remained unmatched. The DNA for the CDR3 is TGTGCCAGCAGCTTCGGGACTAGCGGGAGTACGGGGGGTGAGCAGTTCTTC. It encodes CASSFGTSGSTGGEQFF.

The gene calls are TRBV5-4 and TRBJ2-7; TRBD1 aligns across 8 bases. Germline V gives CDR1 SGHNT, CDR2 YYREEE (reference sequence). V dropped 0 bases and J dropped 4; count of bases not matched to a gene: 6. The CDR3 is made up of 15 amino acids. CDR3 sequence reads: CASSLGGTGAYEQYF. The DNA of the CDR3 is TGTGCCAGCAGCTTGGGGGGGACAGGAGCTTACGAGCAGTACTTC.

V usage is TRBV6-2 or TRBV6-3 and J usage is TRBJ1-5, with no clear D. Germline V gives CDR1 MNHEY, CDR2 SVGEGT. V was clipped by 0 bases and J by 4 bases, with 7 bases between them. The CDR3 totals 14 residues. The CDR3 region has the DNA TGTGCCAGCAGTTACTCTTTCCAGAATCAGCCCCAGCATTTT. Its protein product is CASSYSFQNQPQHF.